This TCR beta chain came from a study of CD8 T cells in ankylosing spondylitis. Findings of the study overall: Among TCR beta sequences, a motif of several highly homologous variants appeared characteristic of ankylosing spondylitis blood.

TCRdb redid the calling of the 5' RACE reads with MiXCR, one entry per CDR3 protein. This table holds roughly 350,000 distinct CDR3 sequences, less than 9.5% found once. Unmatched junction bases numbered 5, after V lost 7 bases and J lost 2 bases. The CDR3 runs to 14 residues. Germline loops: CDR1 ENHRY, CDR2 SYGVKD. This clonotype was seen more than once but under ten times. Its cognate antigen is unknown. The source material was blood, either unsorted or a sorted T cell fraction (not recorded which). J is TRBJ1-5 and V is TRBV10-3, with 7 bases fitting TRBD1. This TCR came from a male donor with ankylosing spondylitis. CDR3 residues: CAINTDRGNQPQHF. The CDR3, as DNA: TGTGCCATCAATACCGACAGGGGCAATCAGCCCCAGCATTTT.